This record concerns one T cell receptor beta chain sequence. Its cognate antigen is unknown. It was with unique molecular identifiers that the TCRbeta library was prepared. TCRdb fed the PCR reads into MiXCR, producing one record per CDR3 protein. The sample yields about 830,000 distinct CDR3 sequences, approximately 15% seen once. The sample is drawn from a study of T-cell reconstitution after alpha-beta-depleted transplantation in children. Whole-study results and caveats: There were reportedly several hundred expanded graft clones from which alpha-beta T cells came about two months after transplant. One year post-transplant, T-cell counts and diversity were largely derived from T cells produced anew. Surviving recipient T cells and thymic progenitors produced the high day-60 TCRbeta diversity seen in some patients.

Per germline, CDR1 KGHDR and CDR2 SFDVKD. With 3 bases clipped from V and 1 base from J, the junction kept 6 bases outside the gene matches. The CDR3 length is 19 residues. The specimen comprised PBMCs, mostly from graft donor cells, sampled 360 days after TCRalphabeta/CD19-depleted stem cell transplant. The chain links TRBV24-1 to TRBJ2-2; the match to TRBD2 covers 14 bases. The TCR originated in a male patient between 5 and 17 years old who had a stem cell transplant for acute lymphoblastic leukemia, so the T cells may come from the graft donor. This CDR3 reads CATSDHGTSGSMNTGELFF. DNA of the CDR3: TGTGCCACCAGTGATCATGGGACTAGCGGGAGCATGAACACCGGGGAGCTGTTTTTT.